This passage covers 10 T cell receptor beta chains from one sample sequenced in a study of T cells in localized non-small cell lung cancer. Here immunoSEQ multiplex PCR was the method, and the copy in TCRdb shows in-frame clones only, minus some. The top ten clones hold 9.4% of a sample with about 24,000 clones, roughly 88% of them seen once. The sample was peripheral blood mononuclear cells, taken before any cancer treatment. These receptors all stem from a woman aged 35 to 75 with stage III lung adenocarcinoma.

This clone has only a few counts. The rearrangement links TRBV6-1 to TRBJ1-5; D is unresolved. Per the germline V gene, CDR1 is MNHNS and CDR2 is SASEGT. V lost 4 bases, J lost 3 bases, and 10 bases lay in between. The CDR3 runs 14 residues. DNA for the CDR3: TGTGCCAGCAGTGGTGAACGACACAATCAGCCCCAGCATTTT. Encoded protein: CASSGERHNQPQHF.

The chain combines TRBV7-9 with TRBJ2-7, with D perhaps TRBD1 (6 bases). With 5 bases removed from V and 5 bases from J, the gap between germline ends came to 13 bases. CDR1 is SEHNR, CDR2 FQNEAQ, per germline (reference sequence). The CDR3 runs to 13 residues. CDR3 protein: CASSDTGLNEQYF. Written as DNA, the CDR3 is TGTGCCAGCAGCGACACAGGGCTCAACGAGCAGTACTTC. Using reference TRBV7-9 and TRBJ2-7 for the parts outside the CDR3, the full variable domain is DTGVSQNPRHKITKRGQNVTFRCDPISEHNRLYWYRQTLGQGPEFLTYFQNEAQLEKSRLLSDRFSAERPKGSFSTLEIQRTEQGDSAMYLCASSDTGLNEQYFGPGTRLTVT.

V gene TRBV6-6 combines with J gene TRBJ1-3; D not resolved. The V gene lost 5 bases and the J gene lost 3 bases, with 2 bases spanning the gap. The CDR3 has 11 amino acids. CDR1 and CDR2 (germline): MNHNY, SVGAGI (reference sequence). The CDR3 region has the DNA TGTGCCAGCAGTGGTGGAAACACCATATATTTT. Residues: CASSGGNTIYF.

J is TRBJ2-7 and V is TRBV7-7; D possibly corresponds to TRBD1 (6 bases). This CDR3 contains 13 residues. Germline V gene lookup returns CDR1 SSHAT and CDR2 FNYEAQ (reference sequence). V lost 5 bases and J 5 bases, leaving 13 bases between the germline ends. CDR3 amino acids: CASSHARGDEQYF. CDR3 sequence (DNA): TGTGCCAGCAGCCATGCCAGGGGTGACGAGCAGTACTTC.

The rearrangement uses TRBV5-6 and TRBJ2-2; D gene unclear. The V gene lost 2 bases and the J gene lost 2 bases, with 16 bases spanning the gap. Per the germline V gene, CDR1 is SGHDT and CDR2 is YYEEEE. This CDR3 is 17 amino acids long. The CDR3: CASSFPPPGPNTGELFF. The CDR3 nucleotides read TGTGCCAGCAGCTTTCCCCCCCCAGGACCAAACACCGGGGAGCTGTTTTTT.

This clone appeared a single time. The V call is TRBV5-1, the J call TRBJ1-4; D uncertain. Germline CDR1 is SGHRS and CDR2 is YFSETQ. The CDR3 sequence is 11 residues long. Trimming removed 5 bases at V and 8 bases at J, with 7 bases between. The CDR3 coding sequence is TGCGCCAGCAGGGCGGCGGAAAAACTGTTTTTT. Translated: CASRAAEKLFF.

The V and J genes are TRBV27 and TRBJ2-7, with D perhaps matching TRBD2 (5 bases). Trimming took off 4 bases at V and 2 bases at J, with 15 bases between the two ends. Germline V gene lookup returns CDR1 MNHEY and CDR2 SMNVEV (reference sequence). CDR3 length equals 15 residues. CDR3 in DNA: TGTGCCAGCAGTTCCACACGGGGTGGGGCCTACGAGCAGTACTTC. Its protein product is CASSSTRGGAYEQYF.

Comment on this clone: Other DNA sequences in the sample encode the same CDR3. The chain couples TRBV6-5 to TRBJ1-1, with D unclear. V was cut by 0 bases and J by 6 bases, with 5 bases left in between. Germline V lookup: CDR1 MNHEY, CDR2 SVGAGI. The length of the CDR3 is 12 residues. CDR3 sequence reads: CASSYSGSEAFF. Here the CDR3 DNA reads TGTGCCAGCAGTTACTCAGGGTCTGAAGCTTTCTTT.

CDR3 DNA sequence: TGTGCCAGTAGTTCTACAGACAGGTATGAAGCTTTCTTT. It translates to CASSSTDRYEAFF. The V and J genes are TRBV19 and TRBJ1-1, with D possibly being TRBD1 (6 bases). CDR1 and CDR2 from the germline V gene are LNHDA and SQIVND (reference sequence). Trimming shortened V by 5 bases and J by 7 bases, and 14 bases separated the two germline ends. The CDR3 has 13 amino acids.

Here the CDR3 DNA reads TGTGCCAGTAGTATGGCAGCTCGCGTTCGCACAGATACGCAGTATTTT. It yields the protein CASSMAARVRTDTQYF. The gene calls are TRBV19 and TRBJ2-3; D remains ambiguous. CDR3 length: 16 amino acids. V was shortened by 3 bases and J by 1 base, with 14 bases between the two germline ends. The germline CDR1 and CDR2 sequences are LNHDA and SQIVND (reference sequence).